Listed here is a single T cell receptor beta chain. The data derive from a study of blood T cell repertoires in COVID-19. Sequenced by immunoSEQ multiplex PCR; TCRdb stores in-frame clones only, minus some. The sample lists 300,000 or so clones; about 89% were seen once. V was pared by 2 bases and J by 6 bases, with 7 bases of the junction left unmatched. The CDR3 has 15 amino acids. Looked up from germline, CDR1 is SGHTS and CDR2 is YDEGEE. This TCR came from a woman aged 45-65 years who had recovered from COVID-19. Sequencing was carried out using peripheral blood. V usage is TRBV5-8 and J usage is TRBJ2-4; TRBD1 matches 8 bases. The CDR3 sequence: CASSLGQGWTNIQYF. The CDR3, as DNA: TGTGCCAGCAGCTTAGGACAGGGTTGGACAAACATTCAGTACTTC.